This T cell receptor (beta chain) was documented in a study of T cells in Graves' hyperthyroidism and ophthalmopathy. The TCR beta CDR3 regions underwent amplification using RNA transcripts as the source. The HTBI set primed first-round TCR CDR3 RT-PCR. TCRdb ran MiXCR on the multiplex PCR reads and lists one entry per CDR3 protein. Of a few hundred thousand distinct CDR3 sequences detected, 15% to 18% appear once; the ten largest clones hold around 7%. This clonotype was counted ten times or more. No antigen is known for it. Points from the study as a whole: The majority of expanded thyroid clonotypes above 0.001 also appeared in blood.

The CDR3 length is 13 residues. Germline V gene lookup returns CDR1 SNHLY and CDR2 FYNNEI. The V gene lost 4 bases and the J gene lost 9 bases, with 16 bases spanning the gap. The clonotype was recovered from a woman between 18 and 29 years old with Graves' hyperthyroidism. Sequenced sample: blood. The chain couples TRBV2 to TRBJ2-7; no definite D call. The CDR3: CASSAADLRGQYF. The CDR3 nucleotides are TGTGCCAGCAGTGCGGCAGACCTACGAGGGCAGTACTTC.